This TCR beta chain is from a study of T cell clonality in common variable immunodeficiency. Study findings and constraints: TCRbeta clonality was increased in CVID versus healthy controls. Common variable immunodeficiency TCR beta sequences reportedly had fewer deletions and N-nucleotide insertions. The cause of increased CVID clonality remains unclear without subpopulation sequencing.

CVID subjects were neither ill nor on immunomodulatory or immunosuppressive medication at sampling. CDR3 length: 17 amino acids. This clone turned up a few times. The antigen remains undetermined. Compared with germline, one end of the junction differs, possibly owing to a read error. The read comes to an end 3 residues before the CDR3 does, leaving the germline J gene to fill in the end. Using immunoSEQ multiplex PCR, the repertoire was profiled, and TCRdb retains in-frame clones only, with some absent. The profile covers 20,000 to 25,000 clones, none occurring a single time. The chain couples TRBV23-1 to TRBJ1-5; possible D gene TRBD1, 6 bases. TRBV23-1 is an ORF; its function is uncertain. The TCR was taken from a human donor with common variable immunodeficiency. The sequenced sample consisted of peripheral blood mononuclear cells. The part of the CDR3 DNA that was read is TGCGTCAGCATATCCGGGCAGGGGCGGTTGCGGGATCAGCCC. Its protein product is CVSISGQGRLRDQP. The CDR3 in its entirety is CVSISGQGRLRDQPQHF.